This entry lists 30 T cell receptor beta chains sequenced from one sample in a study of T cell changes during pregnancy in multiple sclerosis. The data were produced by immunoSEQ multiplex PCR, yet TCRdb's version contains in-frame clones alone and is incomplete. The table shows about 60,000 clones, with about 91% occurring only once. Sequences were derived from CD4+ T cells from peripheral blood mononuclear cells, sampled in the first trimester of pregnancy. The receptor source for this set is a female donor with multiple sclerosis, enrolled in a pregnancy study.

This chain joins TRBV5-5 and TRBJ1-5, with D possibly TRBD1 on 5 matching bases. Germline-derived CDR1 and CDR2 are SGHKS and YYEKEE (reference sequence). This CDR3 spans 15 amino acids. V lost 0 bases and J lost 0, with 7 bases in between. CDR3 loop: CASSLADSSNQPQHF. DNA for the CDR3: TGTGCCAGCAGCTTGGCCGACAGTAGCAATCAGCCCCAGCATTTT.

The chain carries TRBV5-4 and TRBJ2-7, with TRBD1 matching over 9 bases. CDR3 length: 15 amino acids. V was clipped by 0 bases and J by 2 bases; unmatched bases: 3. Germline CDR1 SGHNT, CDR2 YYREEE (reference sequence). In nucleotides, the CDR3 is TGTGCCAGCAGCTTGGCAACAGGGGGCCCCTACGAGCAGTACTTC. As protein: CASSLATGGPYEQYF.

The sample holds a few counts of this clone. The genes are TRBV7-9 and TRBJ2-2, with 10 positions matching TRBD2. This CDR3 has 16 residues. CDR1 is SEHNR, CDR2 FQNEAQ, per germline (reference sequence). Losses at the gene ends were 5 bases for V and 1 base for J; bases not matched to a gene: 4. CDR3: CASSVSSGGNTGELFF. In nucleotides, the CDR3 is TGTGCCAGCAGCGTTTCTAGCGGGGGGAACACCGGGGAGCTGTTTTTT.

CDR3 residues: CASSIGRVAGGRNTGELFF. The CDR3 DNA sequence: TGTGCCAGTAGTATAGGAAGAGTGGCGGGGGGGCGGAACACCGGGGAGCTGTTTTTT. The rearrangement links TRBV19 to TRBJ2-2; TRBD2 agrees at 9 bases. V shed 1 base, J shed 1 base, and the junction held 10 bases outside the gene matches. This CDR3 is 19 amino acids long. Germline CDR1 reads LNHDA; CDR2 reads SQIVND (reference sequence).

The rearrangement links TRBV4-1 to TRBJ1-5, with a tentative D call TRBD1 (5 bases). This CDR3 is built from 15 residues. The V gene's germline CDR1 is MGHRA and CDR2 YSYEKL. The V end was cut by 0 bases, the J end by 5 bases, with 11 bases between. The CDR3 DNA reads as TGCGCCAGCAGCCAAGACCGACCAGGGCATCAGCCCCAGCATTTT. Its protein product is CASSQDRPGHQPQHF.

This clone has just one count. J is TRBJ1-1 and V is TRBV18; unclear D gene. The germline CDR1 and CDR2 sequences are KGHSH and LQKENI. This CDR3 has 14 amino acids. Trimming shortened V by 6 bases and J by 3 bases, and 14 bases separated the two germline ends. The CDR3 region is CASSPLSADTEAFF. Written as DNA, the CDR3 is TGTGCCAGCTCCCCCCTCAGCGCTGACACTGAAGCTTTCTTT. Based on the CDR3 plus reference TRBV18 and TRBJ1-1, the full variable domain is NAGVMQNPRHLVRRRGQEARLRCSPMKGHSHVYWYRQLPEEGLKFMVYLQKENIIDESGMPKERFSAEFPKEGPSILRIQQVVRGDSAAYFCASSPLSADTEAFFGQGTRLTVV.

CDR3 nucleotide sequence: TGTGCCAGCAGCGTAGTTGATACAGGTCCTATGAACACTGAAGCTTTCTTT. Translation gives CASSVVDTGPMNTEAFF. This chain links TRBV9 with TRBJ1-1, with TRBD1 as a possible D gene (5 bases). Trimming stripped 0 bases from V and 0 bases from J, with 15 bases between. This CDR3 spans 17 amino acids. Germline V gives CDR1 SGDLS, CDR2 YYNGEE. Complete variable domain (other parts from reference TRBV9 and TRBJ1-1): DSGVTQTPKHLITATGQRVTLRCSPRSGDLSVYWYQQSLDQGLQFLIQYYNGEERAKGNILERFSAQQFPDLHSELNLSSLELGDSALYFCASSVVDTGPMNTEAFFGQGTRLTVV.

The V call is TRBV19, the J call TRBJ2-2; the match to TRBD2 covers 10 bases. Germline CDR1 and CDR2: LNHDA and SQIVND (reference sequence). The CDR3 contains 15 residues. J was trimmed by 7 bases and V by 5 bases; bases with no gene match: 7. The CDR3 sequence is CASSGSGGASGELFF. The CDR3 DNA reads TGTGCCAGTAGTGGGAGCGGGGGGGCCAGCGGGGAGCTGTTTTTT.

This clone was seen a few times. The chain combines TRBV14 with TRBJ2-7, with 8 bases matching TRBD1. V lost 4 bases, J lost 6 bases, and 8 bases stayed unmatched. The germline gives CDR1 SGHDN, CDR2 FVKESK. This CDR3 contains 14 residues. For the CDR3, the DNA is TGTGCCAGCAGCCCCCTCCACGGACAGGGCGAGCAGTACTTC. Its protein is CASSPLHGQGEQYF.

This chain connects TRBV6-1 to TRBJ1-2; D is undetermined. The V end was cut by 8 bases, the J end by 4 bases, with 8 bases between. The CDR3 runs 11 residues. The germline V gene has CDR1 MNHNS and CDR2 SASEGT. For the CDR3, the DNA is TGTGCCAGCCGCGGGAGCTATGGCTACACCTTC. Translating it yields CASRGSYGYTF.

The gene calls are TRBV7-3 and TRBJ2-1; the match to TRBD2 covers 9 bases. The J segment lost 6 bases and the V segment lost 3 bases, leaving 0 bases of the junction unmatched. Germline values: CDR1 SGHTA, CDR2 FQGTGA. The CDR3 sequence is 13 residues long. The CDR3 reads CASSFSGGNEQFF. In nucleotides, the CDR3 is TGTGCCAGCAGCTTTAGCGGGGGCAATGAGCAGTTCTTC.

This clone was found once. The V gene is TRBV4-3, the J gene TRBJ1-1; 7 nucleotides match TRBD1. The V gene's germline CDR1 is LGHNA and CDR2 YSLEER. The CDR3 sequence is 13 residues long. Losses at the gene ends were 3 bases for V and 3 bases for J; bases not matched to a gene: 1. The CDR3, as DNA: TGCGCCAGCAGCCACGACAGGGACACTGAAGCTTTCTTT. Amino acid sequence: CASSHDRDTEAFF.

The gene calls are TRBV7-2 and TRBJ1-2; 7 nucleotides match TRBD1. V gave up 1 base and J gave up 8 bases; unmatched junction bases: 10. Per germline, CDR1 SGHTA and CDR2 FQGNSA. The CDR3 spans 15 residues. Written as DNA, the CDR3 is TGTGCCAGCAGCTTAGGGTCGACAGGGCTCGGGGGCTACACCTTC. This gives the protein CASSLGSTGLGGYTF.

The chain joins TRBV18 to TRBJ2-7, with D unresolved. Germline values: CDR1 KGHSH, CDR2 LQKENI. V lost 2 bases to trimming and J lost 1 base, with 15 bases between them. This CDR3 is built from 16 residues. CDR3: CASSPTQQEPSYEQYF. CDR3 in DNA: TGTGCCAGCTCACCAACACAGCAAGAACCGTCCTACGAGCAGTACTTC.

The chain uses TRBV27 and TRBJ1-1; D is uncertain. V dropped 5 bases and J dropped 3 bases, with 10 bases sitting between them. The CDR3 consists of 13 residues. Per germline, CDR1 MNHEY and CDR2 SMNVEV (reference sequence). The CDR3 DNA follows: TGTGCCAGCAGTCCCCGCCGGGACACTGAAGCTTTCTTT. Protein: CASSPRRDTEAFF.

The genes are TRBV4-3 and TRBJ2-1; 10 nucleotides match TRBD2. Unmatched junction bases numbered 2, after V lost 0 bases and J lost 3 bases. CDR1 is LGHNA, CDR2 YSLEER, per germline. CDR3 length equals 16 residues. CDR3 sequence: CASSQDLAGVYNEQFF. DNA of the CDR3: TGCGCCAGCAGCCAAGATCTAGCGGGGGTCTACAATGAGCAGTTCTTC.

The genes are TRBV2 and TRBJ2-6; no firm D call. V lost 8 bases and J 0 bases, leaving 8 bases between the germline ends. CDR1 SNHLY and CDR2 FYNNEI come from the germline V gene. This CDR3 has 14 residues. CDR3 nucleotide sequence: TGTGCCAGCGCCTGGCCCTCTGGGGCCAACGTCCTGACTTTC. This codes for CASAWPSGANVLTF. The full variable domain, rest sourced from reference TRBV2 and TRBJ2-6, is EPEVTQTPSHQVTQMGQEVILRCVPISNHLYFYWYRQILGQKVEFLVSFYNNEISEKSEIFDDQFSVERPDGSNFTLKIRSTKLEDSAMYFCASAWPSGANVLTFGAGSRLTVL.

The chain is built from TRBV30 and TRBJ2-4, with TRBD1 as a possible D gene (5 bases). In germline, CDR1 is GTSNPN, CDR2 SVGIG (reference sequence). The CDR3 contains 14 residues. CDR3 in DNA: TGTGCTTTCCAGGGTGCGATAGCCAAAAACATTCAGTACTTC. This translates into CAFQGAIAKNIQYF.

The chain joins TRBV5-1 to TRBJ2-1, with a weak D call TRBD1 (6 bases). V was pared by 5 bases and J by 8 bases, with 11 bases between. In germline, CDR1 is SGHRS, CDR2 YFSETQ. This CDR3 has 12 residues. This CDR3 is CASRPRGHEQFF. The CDR3 DNA reads as TGCGCCAGCAGGCCCAGGGGACATGAGCAGTTCTTC.

CDR3 loop: CASSYEPSGTGGSDTQYF. The CDR3 DNA is TGTGCCAGCAGCTACGAGCCCTCCGGGACAGGGGGCTCAGATACGCAGTATTTT. This sequence joins TRBV7-6 and TRBJ2-3, with TRBD1 identical over 12 bases. The V gene end was trimmed by 4 bases and the J gene end by 4 bases; junction bases not matched to a gene: 12. CDR3 length: 18 residues. The germline gives CDR1 SGHVS, CDR2 FNYEAQ.

The chain couples TRBV19 to TRBJ1-2; D is uncertain. This CDR3 is built from 15 residues. The germline CDR1 and CDR2 sequences are LNHDA and SQIVND (reference sequence). The V and J ends lost 3 bases and 6 bases respectively, with 17 bases between them. The CDR3 DNA is TGTGCCAGTAGTATTCGATTGGAGAGTCTAGATGGCTACACCTTC. It yields the protein CASSIRLESLDGYTF.

With regard to this clone: Germline and junction disagree at one end, which may indicate a read error. V is TRBV20-1 and J is TRBJ1-2; possibly TRBD1 for D (5 bases). The CDR3 spans 9 residues. The germline V gene has CDR1 DFQATT and CDR2 SNEGSKA (reference sequence). The CDR3 loop reads CSAGAGGDF. The CDR3 DNA reads TGCAGTGCTGGGGCGGGAGGGGACTTC.

The J gene is TRBJ1-6, the V gene TRBV7-9; the D is unclear. Germline values: CDR1 SEHNR, CDR2 FQNEAQ (reference sequence). V was cut by 2 bases and J by 8 bases, with 10 bases left in between. This CDR3 spans 14 amino acids. CDR3: CASSLTNRDSPLHF. The DNA for the CDR3 is TGTGCCAGCAGCTTAACAAACCGGGATTCACCCCTCCACTTT. The full variable domain, rest sourced from reference TRBV7-9 and TRBJ1-6, is DTGVSQNPRHKITKRGQNVTFRCDPISEHNRLYWYRQTLGQGPEFLTYFQNEAQLEKSRLLSDRFSAERPKGSFSTLEIQRTEQGDSAMYLCASSLTNRDSPLHFGNGTRLTVT.

This clone was observed a handful of times. CDR3 amino acids: CASSFGTGSSYEQYF. CDR3 bases: TGTGCCAGCAGCTTTGGGACTGGAAGCTCCTACGAGCAGTACTTC. The genes are TRBV7-2 and TRBJ2-7; D perhaps matches TRBD2 (6 bases). This CDR3 comprises 15 residues. The V end was cut by 3 bases, the J end by 0 bases, with 12 bases between. The germline V gene encodes CDR1 SGHTA and CDR2 FQGNSA.

The chain joins TRBV19 to TRBJ1-3; unclear D gene. CDR1 is LNHDA, CDR2 SQIVND, per germline (reference sequence). The V and J ends lost 4 bases and 2 bases respectively, with 12 bases between them. The CDR3 extends over 15 amino acids. The chain's CDR3 is CASSRGPLPGNTIYF. CDR3 bases: TGTGCCAGTAGTAGAGGGCCCCTCCCTGGAAACACCATATATTTT. Supplemented by reference TRBV19 and TRBJ1-3, the full variable domain reads DGGITQSPKYLFRKEGQNVTLSCEQNLNHDAMYWYRQDPGQGLRLIYYSQIVNDFQKGDIAEGYSVSREKKESFPLTVTSAQKNPTAFYLCASSRGPLPGNTIYFGEGSWLTVV.

The chain employs TRBV5-8 and TRBJ2-7; TRBD2 agrees at 11 bases. Germline CDR1 and CDR2: SGHTS and YDEGEE. The ends lost 3 bases at V and 2 bases at J; junction bases unmatched: 10. The CDR3 sequence is 17 residues long. The CDR3 spells CASSSTSGGPRPYEQYF. Here the CDR3 DNA reads TGTGCCAGCAGCTCCACTAGCGGGGGTCCCCGACCCTACGAGCAGTACTTC.

The chain uses TRBV6-1 and TRBJ1-5, with a tentative D call TRBD1 (5 bases). Looked up from germline, CDR1 is MNHNS and CDR2 is SASEGT. This CDR3 has 13 amino acids. V was clipped by 4 bases and J by 3 bases, with 7 bases between them. The CDR3 DNA is TGTGCCAGCAGTGGACAGCTCAATCAGCCCCAGCATTTT. Translation: CASSGQLNQPQHF.

This clone was observed a handful of times. The chain has TRBV14 and TRBJ1-2; no clear D. Germline V lookup: CDR1 SGHDN, CDR2 FVKESK. This CDR3 contains 13 residues. V lost 4 bases and J 10 bases, leaving 16 bases between the germline ends. The CDR3 loop is CASSPPAAVVYTF. The CDR3 DNA is TGTGCCAGCAGCCCCCCGGCAGCGGTGGTCTACACCTTC. Variable domain in full (rest from reference TRBV14 and TRBJ1-2): EAGVTQFPSHSVIEKGQTVTLRCDPISGHDNLYWYRRVMGKEIKFLLHFVKESKQDESGMPNNRFLAERTGGTYSTLKVQPAELEDSGVYFCASSPPAAVVYTFGSGTRLTVV.

The J gene is TRBJ2-7, the V gene TRBV7-9; D possibly corresponds to TRBD2 (6 bases). Germline values: CDR1 SEHNR, CDR2 FQNEAQ (reference sequence). Trimming shortened V by 6 bases and J by 3 bases, and 9 bases separated the two germline ends. This CDR3 spans 12 amino acids. The DNA for the CDR3 is TGTGCCAGCAGTACAGCGGGCTACGAGCAGTACTTC. It specifies CASSTAGYEQYF.

The chain joins TRBV11-1 to TRBJ2-3; 9 nucleotides align to TRBD2. J lost 1 base, V lost 2 bases, and 4 bases had no gene match. The CDR3 totals 16 residues. In germline, CDR1 is SGHAT, CDR2 FQDESV (reference sequence). The CDR3 DNA reads as TGTGCCAGCAGCTTAATTGCTAGCGGGGGCACAGATACGCAGTATTTT. Protein: CASSLIASGGTDTQYF.